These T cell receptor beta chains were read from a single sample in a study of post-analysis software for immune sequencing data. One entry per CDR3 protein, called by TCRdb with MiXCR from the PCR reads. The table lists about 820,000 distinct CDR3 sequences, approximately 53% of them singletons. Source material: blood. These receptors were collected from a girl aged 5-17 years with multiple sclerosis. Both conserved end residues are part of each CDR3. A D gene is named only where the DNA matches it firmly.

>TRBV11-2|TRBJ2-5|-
CASSPSWGTGEQYF
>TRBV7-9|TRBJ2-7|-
CASSLTTEGGLYEQYF
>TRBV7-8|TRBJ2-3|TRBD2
CASSPRLSGAPTDTQYF
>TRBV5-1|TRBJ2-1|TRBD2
CASSTGLVLNEQFF
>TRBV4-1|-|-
CASSQVPWVFGYEQYF
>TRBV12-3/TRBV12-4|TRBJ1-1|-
CASIKGTYTEAFF
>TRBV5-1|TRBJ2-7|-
CASSRDVAALSSYEQYF
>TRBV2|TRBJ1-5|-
CASNPRQAVGQPQHF
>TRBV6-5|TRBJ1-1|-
CASSYLSGHTEAFF
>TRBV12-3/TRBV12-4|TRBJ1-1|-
CASSPNQAFF
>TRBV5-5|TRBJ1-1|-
CASSRPMNTEAFF
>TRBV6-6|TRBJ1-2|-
CASSDRSSANYGYTF
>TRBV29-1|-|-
CSVQLRVSYEQYF
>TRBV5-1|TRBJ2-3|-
CASSTGRADTQYF
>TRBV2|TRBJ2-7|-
CASNADSYEQYF